Below are 17 T cell receptor beta chains sequenced from a single sample in a study of blood T cell repertoires in COVID-19. The method was immunoSEQ multiplex PCR; TCRdb's version includes in-frame clones alone and lacks a portion of them. The table records around 120,000 clones, 88% of them present only once. Sequencing used peripheral blood. These receptors originate from a human donor in a cohort sampled during active COVID-19.

V and J are TRBV6-5 and TRBJ2-1; the match to TRBD2 covers 11 bases. V shed 0 bases, J shed 5 bases, and the junction held 3 bases outside the gene matches. This CDR3 is built from 16 residues. Germline V gene data show CDR1 as MNHEY and CDR2 as SVGAGI. This chain's CDR3 is CASSYSTSGANNEQFF. The CDR3 region has the DNA TGTGCCAGCAGTTACTCGACTAGCGGGGCTAACAATGAGCAGTTCTTC.

The chain joins TRBV5-1 to TRBJ2-5; D possibly corresponds to TRBD1 (8 bases). From germline, CDR1 is SGHRS and CDR2 YFSETQ. The germline V and J ends were trimmed by 0 bases and 0 bases, with 21 bases remaining between them. The CDR3 runs 19 residues. For the CDR3, the DNA is TGCGCCAGCAGCTTGGGGACAGGGTTTACTAGCGACTACCAAGAGACCCAGTACTTC. This codes for CASSLGTGFTSDYQETQYF.

J is TRBJ2-7 and V is TRBV7-9; a weak D match, TRBD2 (6 bases). V was pared by 4 bases and J by 0 bases, with 13 bases between. Germline assignment: CDR1 SEHNR and CDR2 FQNEAQ (reference sequence). CDR3 length: 15 amino acids. CDR3 in DNA: TGTGCCAGCAGCTGGGGACTGGGTTCCTCCTACGAGCAGTACTTC. It encodes CASSWGLGSSYEQYF.

The V call is TRBV18, the J call TRBJ2-7, with TRBD1 matching 12 bases. The CDR3 covers 18 residues. Losses at the gene ends were 3 bases for V and 2 bases for J; bases not matched to a gene: 11. The germline gives CDR1 KGHSH, CDR2 LQKENI. Here the CDR3 reads CASSPPGTGGARAYEQYF. For the CDR3, the DNA is TGTGCCAGCTCACCCCCCGGGACAGGGGGCGCTAGGGCCTACGAGCAGTACTTC. Filled out from reference TRBV18 and TRBJ2-7, the complete variable domain reads NAGVMQNPRHLVRRRGQEARLRCSPMKGHSHVYWYRQLPEEGLKFMVYLQKENIIDESGMPKERFSAEFPKEGPSILRIQQVVRGDSAAYFCASSPPGTGGARAYEQYFGPGTRLTVT.

The rearrangement uses TRBV6-4 and TRBJ1-2, with a tentative D call TRBD1 (5 bases). The germline CDR1 and CDR2 sequences are MRHNA and SNTAGT. Trimming took 4 bases from V and 3 from J, leaving 9 bases between them. This CDR3 comprises 13 residues. The DNA of the CDR3 is TGTGCCAGCAGTGGGTCGGGGGACTATGGCTACACCTTC. Encoded protein: CASSGSGDYGYTF.

The chain employs TRBV5-6 and TRBJ1-2; 7 nucleotides match TRBD1. CDR1 SGHDT and CDR2 YYEEEE come from the germline V gene. CDR3 length: 16 amino acids. With V trimmed by 0 bases and J by 6 bases, 11 bases remained unmatched. The CDR3 sequence: CASSLVGGQPRDGYTF. For the CDR3, the DNA is TGTGCCAGCAGCTTGGTGGGGGGACAGCCGCGGGATGGCTACACCTTC.

The chain uses TRBV7-9 and TRBJ2-1; 10 bases are a match to TRBD1. The CDR3 spans 15 residues. Germline assignment: CDR1 SEHNR and CDR2 FQNEAQ (reference sequence). V lost 5 bases, J lost 2 bases, and 3 bases stayed unmatched. The CDR3 nucleotides are TGTGCCAGCAGCGCCGGGACAGGGGCCTACAATGAGCAGTTCTTC. It specifies CASSAGTGAYNEQFF.

This chain uses TRBV14 with TRBJ2-3; TRBD1 aligns across 9 bases. Trimming at V came to 5 bases and at J to 5 bases, leaving 11 bases not matched to a gene. There are 16 residues in the CDR3. Germline CDR1 SGHDN, CDR2 FVKESK. This chain's CDR3 is CASSERQGGGQDTQYF. The CDR3 nucleotides read TGTGCCAGCAGCGAGCGACAGGGGGGGGGCCAAGATACGCAGTATTTT.

There are a few counts of this clone. The CDR3 reads CASSLTRTGGASYEQYF. CDR3 bases: TGCGCCAGCAGCCTCACCAGGACAGGGGGCGCCTCCTACGAGCAGTACTTC. V usage is TRBV4-1 and J usage is TRBJ2-7, with TRBD1 matching 11 bases. The germline V gene encodes CDR1 MGHRA and CDR2 YSYEKL. CDR3 length: 17 residues. The J segment lost 0 bases and the V segment lost 4 bases, leaving 8 bases of the junction unmatched.

The CDR3, as DNA: TGTGCCAGAAGCTCCAGACTAGCGGGGGACAATGAGCAGTTCTTC. Translating gives CARSSRLAGDNEQFF. The chain uses TRBV7-5 and TRBJ2-1; the DNA was not compared with TRBD2, the D call given in the table. TRBV7-5 is a pseudogene segment. The CDR3 contains 15 residues.

This chain joins TRBV25-1 and TRBJ1-1, with D hard to call. Trimming removed 5 bases at V and 6 bases at J, with 13 bases between. Germline CDR1 and CDR2: MGHDK and SYGVNS. There are 13 residues in the CDR3. CDR3 in DNA: TGTGCCAGCAGTCTTCGTAGTAACTCTGAAGCTTTCTTT. This gives the protein CASSLRSNSEAFF.

The gene calls are TRBV20-1 and TRBJ1-2; weak D call: TRBD1 (5 bases). The germline V and J ends were trimmed by 3 bases and 8 bases, with 28 bases remaining between them. The CDR3 spans 17 residues. Germline loops: CDR1 DFQATT, CDR2 SNEGSKA (reference sequence). The CDR3 here is CSASSGTGGGLEDGYTF. CDR3 nucleotides: TGCAGTGCTAGTTCCGGTACCGGGGGGGGACTTGAGGACGGCTACACCTTC.

The CDR3 loop reads CASRGQGGNQPQHF. The CDR3 DNA reads TGTGCCAGTAGAGGACAGGGTGGAAATCAGCCCCAGCATTTT. The chain is built from TRBV19 and TRBJ1-5; 8 nucleotides line up with TRBD1. Germline trimming cut 6 bases from V and 4 bases from J; bases unmatched to any gene: 5. This CDR3 region has 14 residues. Germline values: CDR1 LNHDA, CDR2 SQIVND (reference sequence).

The V gene is TRBV7-9, the J gene TRBJ1-4; the match to TRBD1 covers 8 bases. V was clipped by 5 bases and J by 7 bases; unmatched bases: 6. In germline, CDR1 is SEHNR, CDR2 FQNEAQ (reference sequence). There are 14 residues in the CDR3. CDR3 sequence: CASSPTGGSEKLFF. For the CDR3, the DNA is TGTGCCAGCAGCCCAACAGGGGGGTCTGAAAAACTGTTTTTT.

The V gene is TRBV21-1, the J gene TRBJ1-3; the table names TRBD1, a call not compared with the DNA. TRBV21-1 is described as a pseudogene. The CDR3 length is 23 residues. CDR3 DNA sequence: TGTGCCAGCAGCAAAGCTCCAGGAAGATTCAGGGTAGGGGCCACGGGTCCTGGAAACACCATATATTTT. Protein: CASSKAPGRFRVGATGPGNTIYF.

Here the CDR3 reads CATSSDSGRNNEQFF. The DNA of the CDR3 is TGTGCCACCAGCAGCGACAGCGGGCGCAACAATGAGCAGTTCTTC. The chain carries TRBV15 and TRBJ2-1, with D possibly being TRBD2 (6 bases). With 3 bases removed from V and 5 bases from J, the gap between germline ends came to 14 bases. There are 15 residues in the CDR3. CDR1 and CDR2 from the germline V gene are LNHNV and YYDKDF (reference sequence).

The V and J genes are TRBV4-1 and TRBJ2-7; 11 bases agree with TRBD2. The CDR3 loop spans 15 amino acids. Germline loops: CDR1 MGHRA, CDR2 YSYEKL. V gave up 3 bases and J gave up 3 bases; unmatched junction bases: 4. CDR3 coding DNA: TGCGCCAGCAGCCACGGGACTAGCGGCCTCTACGAGCAGTACTTC. Protein sequence: CASSHGTSGLYEQYF.